This TCR beta chain comes out of a study of T-cell reconstitution after alpha-beta-depleted transplantation in children. With 3 bases removed from V and 1 base from J, the gap between germline ends came to 6 bases. The germline V gene has CDR1 SQVTM and CDR2 ANQGSEA. This CDR3 has 12 residues. Preparation of the TCRbeta library involved a method that used unique molecular identifiers. TCRdb recomputed calls from the PCR reads with MiXCR, one row per CDR3 protein. Found here are hundreds of thousands of distinct CDR3 sequences, roughly 8.2% of them singletons; the top ten hold just under 6.5%. This clonotype was picked up many times.

The TCR was taken from a male patient between 5 and 17 years old who had a stem cell transplant for acute lymphoblastic leukemia, so the T cells may come from the graft donor. This sequence joins TRBV29-1 and TRBJ1-2; D is unclear. This specimen was PBMCs, mostly from graft donor cells, taken 180 days after TCRalphabeta/CD19-depleted stem cell transplant. CDR3 DNA sequence: TGCAGCGTTGAGTACAGTAACTATGGCTACACCTTC. It translates to CSVEYSNYGYTF. Variable domain in full (rest from reference TRBV29-1 and TRBJ1-2): SAVISQKPSRDICQRGTSLTIQCQVDSQVTMMFWYRQQPGQSLTLIATANQGSEATYESGFVIDKFPISRPNLTFSTLTVSNMSPEDSSIYLCSVEYSNYGYTFGSGTRLTVV.